This TCR beta chain was captured by sequencing in a study of T-cell reconstitution after alpha-beta-depleted transplantation in children listed by TCRdb under 2016. At the level of the whole study: Using TCR repertoire profiling, the study followed T-cell immune reconstitution in a quantitative way in children after TCRalphabeta/CD19-depleted allogeneic hematopoietic cell transplantation. Summary of the overall study and its limitations: In some patients, the high TCRbeta diversity seen at day 60 was put down to recipient T cells and intrathymic progenitors that had survived conditioning. The frequencies of hyperexpanded clones fell over the following months, and after one year, T-cell counts and TCRbeta diversity were mostly attributed to newly produced T cells. Apparently early alphabetaT-cell count recovery about two months after transplant reportedly relied on only several hundred rapidly expanded clones derived from non-depleted graft cells.

The library was prepared using PCR. Data came from an Illumina HiSeq 2500. TCR library preparation used molecular barcoding, with unique molecular identifiers applied to normalize quantification of the TCRbeta repertoire. TCRdb handled the public reads itself, with Q25 trimming in fastp and clone calling in MiXCR, and kept productive beta chains. Here each entry gathers all rows of one CDR3 protein and keeps the most common genes and DNA. The sample data list 540,000 or so distinct CDR3 sequences, and under 25% of these were observed just once. Jointly, the top ten make up over 12% of the sample. According to the study, the label for this sample's treatment or condition signals: allogeneic hematopoietic cell transplantation with graft depleted of TCRalphabeta T cells and CD19 B cells. TCRalphabeta/CD19-depleted allogeneic hematopoietic cell grafts were given to the transplant recipients, all of whom were children.

This clonotype was seen at least ten times. Its target antigen remains unknown. Base qualities were left out, and no much larger clone turns up one base away. The material sequenced was PBMCs, mostly from graft donor cells, taken 360 days after TCRalphabeta/CD19-depleted stem cell transplant. This TCR came from a boy in the first two years of life who had a stem cell transplant for acute myeloid leukemia, so the T cells may come from the graft donor.

The DNA reads as follows: TGTGCCACCAGTGATTCGGCAGGTAACACCGGGGAGCTGTTTTTT. Its translation is CATSDSAGNTGELFF. The chain couples TRBV24-1 to TRBJ2-2; the D gene cannot be resolved reliably. The germline V gene encodes CDR1 KGHDR and CDR2 SFDVKD. From its cysteine to its phenylalanine, the CDR3 spans 15 amino acids. Kept here is only the CDR3 DNA, which spans 45 bases and is read in frame from base 1. V is cut by 2 bases and J by 2 bases, and the space between the germline ends is 8 bases.